This T cell receptor (beta chain) was sequenced in a study of Ad26.COV2.S vaccination and SARS-CoV-2 variants. The assay was immunoSEQ multiplex PCR, and TCRdb's table has in-frame clones only and misses some. The table records a few hundred thousand clones, 90% of them present only once. This clone was found once. Its antigen is not identified. The study's findings and limits: Analyses that measured TCR breadth and depth may have underestimated total T cell responses. Compared with placebo recipients, vaccine recipients had higher spike-specific TCR breadth.

Specified treatment: roughly 18 received Ad26.COV2.S at low or high dose, single or two shots; 5 received placebo; per-sample allocation not given. The samples were gathered on day 63 after the first injection of vaccine or placebo. Boston supplied an adult donor aged 18-55 years. Vaccine was an Ad26 vector expressing Wuhan-strain SARS-CoV-2 spike. Trimming removed 0 bases from V and 7 bases from J; junction bases left unmatched: 0. The CDR3 has 13 amino acids. The germline gives CDR1 SEHNR, CDR2 FQNEAQ (reference sequence). Material: peripheral blood, obtained in a trial of Ad26.COV2.S vaccine versus placebo. The chain is built from TRBV7-9 and TRBJ2-1; 7 nucleotides match TRBD2. This sequence originates from a person aged 18-60 years who received the Ad26.COV2.S COVID-19 vaccine or a placebo. The CDR3 sequence is CASSLAGRNEQFF. The DNA of the CDR3 is TGTGCCAGCAGCTTAGCCGGGAGGAATGAGCAGTTCTTC.